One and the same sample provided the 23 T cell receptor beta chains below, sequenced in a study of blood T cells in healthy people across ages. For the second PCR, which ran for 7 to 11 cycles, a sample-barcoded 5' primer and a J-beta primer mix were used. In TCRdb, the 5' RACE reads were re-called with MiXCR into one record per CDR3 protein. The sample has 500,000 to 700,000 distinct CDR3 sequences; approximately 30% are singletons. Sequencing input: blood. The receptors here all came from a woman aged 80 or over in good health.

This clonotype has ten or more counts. The CDR3 region has the DNA TGCAGTGCTAGAAAGCAGCCACAGGGCACTGAAGCTTTCTTT. Translation: CSARKQPQGTEAFF. This rearrangement joins TRBV20-1 to TRBJ1-1; D is perhaps TRBD1 (6 bases). This CDR3 is built from 14 residues. Germline values: CDR1 DFQATT, CDR2 SNEGSKA (reference sequence). Trimming took off 2 bases at V and 4 bases at J, with 14 bases between the two ends.

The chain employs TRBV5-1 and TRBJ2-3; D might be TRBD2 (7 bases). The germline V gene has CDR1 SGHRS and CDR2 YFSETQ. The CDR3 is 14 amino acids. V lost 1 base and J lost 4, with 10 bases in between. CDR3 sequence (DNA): TGCGCCAGCAGCTTGTGGCGGGGGCCAGATACGCAGTATTTT. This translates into CASSLWRGPDTQYF.

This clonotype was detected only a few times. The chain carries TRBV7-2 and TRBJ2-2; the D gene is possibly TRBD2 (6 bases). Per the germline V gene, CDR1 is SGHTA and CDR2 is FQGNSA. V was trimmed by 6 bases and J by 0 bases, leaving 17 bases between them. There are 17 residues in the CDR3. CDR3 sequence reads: CASSFIGGTSNTGELFF. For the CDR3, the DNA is TGTGCCAGCAGTTTTATTGGGGGGACCTCGAACACCGGGGAGCTGTTTTTT.

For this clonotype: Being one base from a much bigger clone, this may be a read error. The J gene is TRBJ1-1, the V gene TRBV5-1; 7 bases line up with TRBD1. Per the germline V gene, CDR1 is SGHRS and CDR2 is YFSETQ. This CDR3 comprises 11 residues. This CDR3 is CASRGDIEAFF. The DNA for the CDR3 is TGTGCCAGCAGGGGGGACATTGAAGCTTTCTTT.

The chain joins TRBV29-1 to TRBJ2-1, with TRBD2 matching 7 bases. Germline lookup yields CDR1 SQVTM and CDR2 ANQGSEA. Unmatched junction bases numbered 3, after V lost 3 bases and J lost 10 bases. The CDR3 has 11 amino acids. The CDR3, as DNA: TGCAGCGTTGAGATGGGAGGGGAGCAGTTCTTC. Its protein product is CSVEMGGEQFF.

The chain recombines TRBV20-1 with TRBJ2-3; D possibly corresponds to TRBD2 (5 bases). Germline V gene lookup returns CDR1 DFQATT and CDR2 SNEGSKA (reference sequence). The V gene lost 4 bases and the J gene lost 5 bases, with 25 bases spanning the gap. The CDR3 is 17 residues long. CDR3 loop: CSATPRTWSIMGDTQYF. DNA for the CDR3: TGCAGTGCTACCCCCAGGACTTGGTCCATAATGGGAGATACGCAGTATTTT.

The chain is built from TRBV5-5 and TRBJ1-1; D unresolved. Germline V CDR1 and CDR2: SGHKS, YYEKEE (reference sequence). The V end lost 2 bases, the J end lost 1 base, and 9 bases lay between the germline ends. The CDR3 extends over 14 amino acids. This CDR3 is CASSFGGQNTEAFF. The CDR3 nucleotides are TGTGCCAGCAGCTTTGGCGGCCAGAACACTGAAGCTTTCTTT.

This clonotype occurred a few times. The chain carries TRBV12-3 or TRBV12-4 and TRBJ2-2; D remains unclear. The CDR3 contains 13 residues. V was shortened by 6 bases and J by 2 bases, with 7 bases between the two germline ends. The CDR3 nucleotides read TGTGCCAGCAGCAATACTAACACCGGGGAGCTGTTTTTT. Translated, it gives CASSNTNTGELFF.

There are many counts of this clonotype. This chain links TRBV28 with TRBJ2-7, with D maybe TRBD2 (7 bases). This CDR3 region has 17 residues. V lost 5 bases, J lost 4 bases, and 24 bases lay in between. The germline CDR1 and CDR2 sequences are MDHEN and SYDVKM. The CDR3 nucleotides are TGTGCCAGCAGTCTCGACGAGGGGGGGGCCAGGAGTTACGAGCAGTACTTC. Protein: CASSLDEGGARSYEQYF.

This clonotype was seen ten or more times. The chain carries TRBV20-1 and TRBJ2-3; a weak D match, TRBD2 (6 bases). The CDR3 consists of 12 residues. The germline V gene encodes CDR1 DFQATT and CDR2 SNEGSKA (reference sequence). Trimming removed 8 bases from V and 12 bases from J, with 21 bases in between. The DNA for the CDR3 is TGCAGTAGTCAATTCGCGGGGCTAGCTCAGTATTTT. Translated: CSSQFAGLAQYF.

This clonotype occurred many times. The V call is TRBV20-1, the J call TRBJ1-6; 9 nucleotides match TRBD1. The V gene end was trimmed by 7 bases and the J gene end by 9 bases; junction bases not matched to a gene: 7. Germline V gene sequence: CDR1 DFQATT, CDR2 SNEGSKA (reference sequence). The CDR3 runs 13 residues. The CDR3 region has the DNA TGCAGTGTCAGGGACAGGGAAAGTTCACCCCTCCACTTT. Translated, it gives CSVRDRESSPLHF.

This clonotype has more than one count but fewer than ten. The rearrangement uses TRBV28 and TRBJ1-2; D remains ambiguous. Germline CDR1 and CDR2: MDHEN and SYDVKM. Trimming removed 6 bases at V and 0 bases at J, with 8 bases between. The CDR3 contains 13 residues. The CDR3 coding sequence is TGTGCCAGCAGGCCCCAAACTAACTATGGCTACACCTTC. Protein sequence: CASRPQTNYGYTF.

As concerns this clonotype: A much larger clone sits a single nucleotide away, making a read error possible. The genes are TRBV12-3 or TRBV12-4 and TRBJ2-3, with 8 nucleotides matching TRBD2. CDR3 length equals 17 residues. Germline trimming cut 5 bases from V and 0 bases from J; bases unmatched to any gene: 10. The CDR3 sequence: CASSPSLRGDSTDTQYF. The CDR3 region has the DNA TGTGCCAGCAGTCCATCCCTGCGGGGGGATAGCACAGATACGCAGTATTTT.

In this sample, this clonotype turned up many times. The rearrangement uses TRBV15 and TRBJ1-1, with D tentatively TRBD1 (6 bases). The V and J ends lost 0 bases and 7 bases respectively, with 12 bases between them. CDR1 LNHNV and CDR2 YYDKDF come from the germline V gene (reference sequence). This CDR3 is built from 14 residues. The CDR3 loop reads CATSRDRGYGEAFF. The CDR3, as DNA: TGTGCCACCAGCAGAGATAGGGGGTATGGTGAAGCTTTCTTT.

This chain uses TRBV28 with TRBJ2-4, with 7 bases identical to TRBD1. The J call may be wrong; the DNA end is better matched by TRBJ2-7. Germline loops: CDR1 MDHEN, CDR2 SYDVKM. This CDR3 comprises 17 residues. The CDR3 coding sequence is TGTGCCAGCAGTTCCGGGACAGCTCCAAGACCTGCCTACGAGCAGTACTTC. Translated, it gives CASSSGTAPRPAYEQYF.

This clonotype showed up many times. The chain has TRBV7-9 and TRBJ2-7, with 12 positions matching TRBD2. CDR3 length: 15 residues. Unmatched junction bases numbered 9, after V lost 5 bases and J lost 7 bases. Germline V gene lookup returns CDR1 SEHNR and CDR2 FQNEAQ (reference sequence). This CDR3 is CASSRTSGASHEQYF. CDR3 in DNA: TGTGCCAGCAGCCGGACTAGCGGGGCCTCCCATGAGCAGTACTTC.

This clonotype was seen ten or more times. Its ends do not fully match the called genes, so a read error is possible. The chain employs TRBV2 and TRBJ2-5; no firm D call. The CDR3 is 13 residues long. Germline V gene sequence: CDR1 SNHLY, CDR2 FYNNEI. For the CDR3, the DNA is TGTGCCAGCAGTGATGGCTCCCAACAGACCCAGTACTTC. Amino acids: CASSDGSQQTQYF.

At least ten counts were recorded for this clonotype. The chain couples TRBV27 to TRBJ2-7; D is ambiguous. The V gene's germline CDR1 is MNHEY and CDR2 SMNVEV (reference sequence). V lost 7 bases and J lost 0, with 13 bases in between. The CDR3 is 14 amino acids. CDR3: CASKDQTYSYEQYF. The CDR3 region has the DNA TGTGCCAGCAAGGATCAGACCTACTCCTACGAGCAGTACTTC.

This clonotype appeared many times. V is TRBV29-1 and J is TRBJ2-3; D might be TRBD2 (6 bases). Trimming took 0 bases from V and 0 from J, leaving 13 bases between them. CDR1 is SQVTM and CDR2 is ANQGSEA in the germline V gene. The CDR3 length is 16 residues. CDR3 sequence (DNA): TGCAGCGTTGAAGATTATCGCCGGGGGAGCACAGATACGCAGTATTTT. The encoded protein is CSVEDYRRGSTDTQYF.

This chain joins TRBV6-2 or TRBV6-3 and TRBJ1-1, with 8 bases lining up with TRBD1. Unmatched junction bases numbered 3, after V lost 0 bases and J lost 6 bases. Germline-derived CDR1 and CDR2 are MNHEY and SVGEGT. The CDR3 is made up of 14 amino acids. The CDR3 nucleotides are TGTGCCAGCAGTTACTCGACACAGGGGGCTGAAGCTTTCTTT. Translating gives CASSYSTQGAEAFF.

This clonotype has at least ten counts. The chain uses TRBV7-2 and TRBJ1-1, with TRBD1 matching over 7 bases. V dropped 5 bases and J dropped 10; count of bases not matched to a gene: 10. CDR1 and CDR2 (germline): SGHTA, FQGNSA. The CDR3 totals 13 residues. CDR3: CASSRGDSNVAFF. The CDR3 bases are TGTGCCAGCAGCCGGGGGGACAGTAATGTAGCTTTCTTT.

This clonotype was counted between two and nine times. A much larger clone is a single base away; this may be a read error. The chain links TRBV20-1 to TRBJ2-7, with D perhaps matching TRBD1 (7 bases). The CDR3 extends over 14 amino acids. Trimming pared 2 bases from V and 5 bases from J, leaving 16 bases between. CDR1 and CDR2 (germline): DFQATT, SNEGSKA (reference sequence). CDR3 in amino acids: CSARMQGGQNEQYF. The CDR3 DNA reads TGCAGTGCTAGAATGCAGGGGGGACAGAACGAGCAGTACTTC.

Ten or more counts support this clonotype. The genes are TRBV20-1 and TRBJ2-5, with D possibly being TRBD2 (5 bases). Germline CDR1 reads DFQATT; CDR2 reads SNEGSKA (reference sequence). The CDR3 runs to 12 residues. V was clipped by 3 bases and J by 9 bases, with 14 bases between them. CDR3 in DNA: TGCAGTGCTAGTAAAGTGGGAGTGGCCCAGTACTTC. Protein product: CSASKVGVAQYF.